This is a list of T cell receptor beta chains from one sample in a study of T-cell reconstitution after alpha-beta-depleted transplantation in children. Each CDR3 protein is one row after TCRdb ran MiXCR on the PCR reads. This repertoire shows around 200,000 distinct CDR3 sequences, roughly 8.1% found once; its top ten account for roughly 35%. Sequences were derived from PBMCs, mostly from graft donor cells, sampled 360 days after TCRalphabeta/CD19-depleted stem cell transplant. The source is a male patient between 2 and 15 years old who had a stem cell transplant for acute myeloid leukemia, so the T cells may come from the graft donor. Each CDR3 is given with its conserved first and last residue. Fields, in order: D gene, V gene, clone size, J gene, CDR3 DNA, CDR3 protein. The D gene is left open where the match is weak. Some rows mark clone size as missing; the rest say once, few, many or name a class of expanded clone.

D gene: TRBD2; V gene: TRBV20-1; clone size: many; J gene: TRBJ2-3; CDR3 DNA: TGCAGTGCCCCTGGACTAGCGGTCACAGATACGCAGTATTTT; CDR3 protein: CSAPGLAVTDTQYF
D gene: TRBD2; V gene: TRBV18; clone size: few; J gene: TRBJ2-3; CDR3 DNA: TGTGCCAGCTCACCCCCCGGGACTAGCGGGGAGGAGGTGAGCACAGATACGCAGTATTTT; CDR3 protein: CASSPPGTSGEEVSTDTQYF
D gene: NA; V gene: TRBV20-1; clone size: NA; J gene: TRBJ2-4; CDR3 DNA: TGCAGTGCTAGAGATGTGTCAGGCGGTAAAAACATTCAGTACTTC; CDR3 protein: CSARDVSGGKNIQYF
D gene: NA; V gene: TRBV25-1; clone size: few; J gene: TRBJ2-1; CDR3 DNA: TGTGCCAGCAGTGAGGCTGCGGCAGATCACAATGAGCAGTTCTTC; CDR3 protein: CASSEAAADHNEQFF
D gene: NA; V gene: TRBV6-5; clone size: many; J gene: TRBJ2-2; CDR3 DNA: TGTGCCAGCAGTTACTATCGGGGGTCCGGGGAGCTGTTTTTT; CDR3 protein: CASSYYRGSGELFF
D gene: TRBD1; V gene: TRBV25-1; clone size: few; J gene: TRBJ2-5; CDR3 DNA: TGTGCCAGCAGTGATCCGGGACAGGCCCAAGAGACCCAGTACTTC; CDR3 protein: CASSDPGQAQETQYF
D gene: NA; V gene: TRBV5-5; clone size: NA; J gene: TRBJ2-7; CDR3 DNA: TGTGCCAGCAGCTTCCGACAGTCCTACGAGCAGTACTTC; CDR3 protein: CASSFRQSYEQYF
D gene: TRBD2; V gene: TRBV5-1; clone size: few; J gene: TRBJ2-1; CDR3 DNA: TGCGCCAGCAGGCGAGGACTAGCACTTTCCTACAATGAGCAGTTCTTC; CDR3 protein: CASRRGLALSYNEQFF
D gene: TRBD2; V gene: TRBV6-5; clone size: many; J gene: TRBJ2-5; CDR3 DNA: TGTGCCAGCAGTTACTCAACTAGCGGGGCGCAAGAGACCCAGTACTTC; CDR3 protein: CASSYSTSGAQETQYF
D gene: NA; V gene: TRBV7-9; clone size: NA; J gene: TRBJ1-1; CDR3 DNA: TGTGCCAGCTCCAGAGAAAGGAGCCCTCCCGTGAACACTGAAGCTTTCTTT; CDR3 protein: CASSRERSPPVNTEAFF
D gene: NA; V gene: TRBV5-1; clone size: NA; J gene: TRBJ1-4; CDR3 DNA: TGCGCCAGCAGCGCCGGGAGTCAGGTGGAAAAACTGTTTTTT; CDR3 protein: CASSAGSQVEKLFF
D gene: NA; V gene: TRBV20-1; clone size: NA; J gene: TRBJ2-3; CDR3 DNA: TGCAGTGCTAGGCGGGCGGTGGGGACAGATACGCAGTATTTT; CDR3 protein: CSARRAVGTDTQYF
D gene: NA; V gene: TRBV10-3; clone size: NA; J gene: TRBJ2-1; CDR3 DNA: TGTGCCATCAGAGCGGGACAGGCACTCTACAATGAGCAGTTCTTC; CDR3 protein: CAIRAGQALYNEQFF
D gene: NA; V gene: TRBV20-1; clone size: NA; J gene: TRBJ2-1; CDR3 DNA: TGCAGTGCTAGGCTTTCCACTTTCCCAAGAAATGAGCAGTTCTTC; CDR3 protein: CSARLSTFPRNEQFF
D gene: NA; V gene: TRBV10-3; clone size: many; J gene: TRBJ1-5; CDR3 DNA: TGTGCCATCAGTGCAAAGAGGGGGAGCGGACAGCCCCAGCATTTT; CDR3 protein: CAISAKRGSGQPQHF
D gene: NA; V gene: TRBV20-1; clone size: many; J gene: TRBJ2-7; CDR3 DNA: TGCAGTGCTAGAGACACCTTCTCAGCCTCCTACGAGCAGTACTTC; CDR3 protein: CSARDTFSASYEQYF
D gene: TRBD2; V gene: TRBV5-1; clone size: many; J gene: TRBJ2-2; CDR3 DNA: TGCGCCAGCAGCTTGAGGACTAGCGACGGGGAGCTGTTTTTT; CDR3 protein: CASSLRTSDGELFF
D gene: NA; V gene: TRBV20-1; clone size: many; J gene: TRBJ1-1; CDR3 DNA: TGCAGTGCTATTCCCGGTCGTGCTGAAGCTTTCTTT; CDR3 protein: CSAIPGRAEAFF
D gene: NA; V gene: TRBV15; clone size: many; J gene: TRBJ2-2; CDR3 DNA: TGTGCCACCAGCATAATACCAGGGTTGTACACCGGGGAGCTGTTTTTT; CDR3 protein: CATSIIPGLYTGELFF
D gene: NA; V gene: TRBV11-2; clone size: few; J gene: TRBJ2-3; CDR3 DNA: TGTGCCAGCAGACCATACCTAGAGTTAACAGATACGCAGTATTTT; CDR3 protein: CASRPYLELTDTQYF
D gene: NA; V gene: TRBV7-9; clone size: few; J gene: TRBJ1-1; CDR3 DNA: TGTGCCAGCAGCTCGGGACGTCAGAACACTGAAGCTTTCTTT; CDR3 protein: CASSSGRQNTEAFF
D gene: TRBD1; V gene: TRBV20-1; clone size: many; J gene: TRBJ1-4; CDR3 DNA: TGCAGTGGAACACAGGGGACAACTAATGAAAAACTGTTTTTT; CDR3 protein: CSGTQGTTNEKLFF
D gene: TRBD1; V gene: TRBV5-1; clone size: NA; J gene: TRBJ1-5; CDR3 DNA: TGCGCCAGCAGCCAGGGGACAGGGAGTCAGCCCCAGCATTTT; CDR3 protein: CASSQGTGSQPQHF
D gene: NA; V gene: TRBV5-1; clone size: many; J gene: TRBJ1-2; CDR3 DNA: TGCGCCAGCAGCTTCGACGGACGTTCTAACTATGGCTACACCTTC; CDR3 protein: CASSFDGRSNYGYTF
D gene: TRBD2; V gene: TRBV7-6; clone size: NA; J gene: TRBJ2-3; CDR3 DNA: TGTGCCAGCAGCGATCCTAGCGGGAGGCGCACAGATACGCAGTATTTT; CDR3 protein: CASSDPSGRRTDTQYF